This TCR beta chain originates from a study of T cell responses to AZD1222 COVID-19 vaccine. The table came from immunoSEQ multiplex PCR; TCRdb's copy has only in-frame clones and leaves some out. This table holds some 130,000 clones, around 90% found once. The table lists this clone with a count of one. The antigen remains unidentified. General study points: The peak T cell response came first, and repertoires were sampled only after it. The reported proportion of spike-specific TCRs targeting unmutated variant regions was nearly half.

This TCR was sampled from an adult who received the AZD1222 COVID-19 vaccine. The sample in question was peripheral blood, obtained 28 days after the second AZD1222 dose.

The CDR3 sequence is CSASIPDRASSSYEQYF. The CDR3 DNA follows: TGCAGTGCTAGTATTCCGGACAGGGCCTCAAGCTCCTACGAGCAGTACTTC. The V and J genes are TRBV20-1 and TRBJ2-7, with 8 bases aligning to TRBD1. The ends lost 3 bases at V and 0 bases at J; junction bases unmatched: 13. Germline V lookup: CDR1 DFQATT, CDR2 SNEGSKA (reference sequence). The length of the CDR3 is 17 residues.